These 21 T cell receptor beta chains came from one sample sequenced in a study of human T cells and chemical hapten exposure. This sample's time point: patch test 3, about 24 weeks after DPC sensitization. Documented treatment: therapeutic diphenylcyclopropenone sensitization with weekly scalp DPC. TCRdb re-called the RACE reads with MiXCR, one entry per CDR3 protein. The sample has about 190,000 distinct CDR3 sequences; roughly a quarter are singletons. The starting material was whole blood, obtained in connection with sensitization to the hapten diphenylcyclopropenone (DPC). Receptors were obtained from a middle-aged woman with alopecia areata. Some clones in this sample may be carry-over from other donors' samples.

The sample holds a few counts of this clonotype. This rearrangement joins TRBV5-1 to TRBJ2-7; 8 bases are shared with TRBD1. The germline CDR1 and CDR2 sequences are SGHRS and YFSETQ. The CDR3 length is 14 residues. V lost 4 bases, J lost 4 bases, and 7 bases stayed unmatched. The CDR3 nucleotides read TGCGCCAGCAGCACGGGACAGGCCGGATACGAGCAGTACTTC. This sequence encodes CASSTGQAGYEQYF.

This clonotype was seen only a few times. The J gene is TRBJ2-5, the V gene TRBV7-8; weak D call: TRBD2 (5 bases). With 5 bases removed from V and 4 bases from J, the gap between germline ends came to 11 bases. The CDR3 runs to 13 residues. From germline, CDR1 is SGHVS and CDR2 FQNEAQ. The chain's CDR3 is CASSTLGPETQYF. CDR3 sequence (DNA): TGTGCCAGCAGCACACTAGGCCCAGAGACCCAGTACTTC.

This clonotype was counted between two and nine times. The J gene is TRBJ2-7, the V gene TRBV7-8; TRBD2 agrees at 12 bases. The CDR3 length is 15 residues. The V and J ends lost 5 bases and 11 bases, in that order; junction bases with no gene match: 13. Per germline, CDR1 SGHVS and CDR2 FQNEAQ. CDR3 protein: CASSPQYLAGGKKYF. The CDR3 DNA sequence: TGTGCCAGCAGCCCACAATACCTAGCGGGGGGGAAGAAGTACTTC.

In its sample, this clonotype was seen a few times. This chain connects TRBV12-3 or TRBV12-4 to TRBJ1-1; 7 bases line up with TRBD1. V trimming: 0 bases; J trimming: 6 bases; junction bases outside the gene matches: 1. CDR3 size: 13 residues. Written as DNA, the CDR3 is TGTGCCAGCAGTTTAGCGCAGGGGGCTGAAGCTTTCTTT. Translation gives CASSLAQGAEAFF.

The gene calls are TRBV28 and TRBJ2-7; 8 bases align to TRBD1. CDR1 is MDHEN, CDR2 SYDVKM, per germline. The V and J ends lost 3 bases and 0 bases, in that order; junction bases with no gene match: 4. This CDR3 comprises 15 residues. The DNA for the CDR3 is TGTGCCAGCAGTTTCCGGACAGGGAGCTCCTACGAGCAGTACTTC. It yields the protein CASSFRTGSSYEQYF.

This clonotype was counted only a few times. The genes are TRBV29-1 and TRBJ2-1, with D perhaps matching TRBD2 (6 bases). V was cut by 7 bases and J by 1 base, with 11 bases left in between. The germline gives CDR1 SQVTM, CDR2 ANQGSEA. The CDR3 covers 13 residues. CDR3 protein: CSGTTQSYNEQFF. The CDR3 DNA follows: TGCAGCGGGACTACCCAATCCTACAATGAGCAGTTCTTC.

The chain has TRBV24-1 and TRBJ1-2; D is unclear. The germline gives CDR1 KGHDR, CDR2 SFDVKD. Trimming took off 4 bases at V and 8 bases at J, with 13 bases between the two ends. The CDR3 consists of 13 residues. The CDR3 coding sequence is TGTGCCACCAGTGACGGCAAGGTTCAAGGCTACACCTTC. It is translated as CATSDGKVQGYTF.

On this clonotype: This sequence may be a read error, since a much larger clone differs from it by one base. CDR3 residues: CASSQVEDTQYF. As DNA, the CDR3 is TGTGCCAGCAGCCAAGTGGAAGATACGCAGTATTTT. The rearrangement links TRBV3-1 to TRBJ2-3; D remains unclear. Trimming shortened V by 1 base and J by 5 bases, and 4 bases separated the two germline ends. The CDR3 is made up of 12 amino acids. Germline-derived CDR1 and CDR2 are LGHDT and YNNKEL (reference sequence).

The gene calls are TRBV5-5 and TRBJ2-1; 11 bases are shared with TRBD2. This CDR3 region has 19 residues. J gave up 4 bases and V 4 bases, and 16 bases lay outside the gene matches. Germline values: CDR1 SGHKS, CDR2 YYEKEE (reference sequence). CDR3 in DNA: TGTGCCAGCAGCCTAAGTGGGCCCTTAGCGGGAGGGATATACAATGAGCAGTTCTTC. Its translation: CASSLSGPLAGGIYNEQFF.

The genes are TRBV9 and TRBJ2-1; TRBD2 aligns across 8 bases. Per germline, CDR1 SGDLS and CDR2 YYNGEE. CDR3 length equals 17 residues. Unmatched junction bases numbered 15, after V lost 4 bases and J lost 6 bases. The CDR3 protein is CASSLTPGLDGSNEQFF. CDR3 in DNA: TGTGCCAGCAGCCTAACTCCGGGACTAGATGGTTCCAATGAGCAGTTCTTC.

This clonotype was found many times. The CDR3 DNA reads as TGTGCCAGCAGTCGGCTCCTAAAGGGGTACGAGCAGTACTTC. The encoded protein is CASSRLLKGYEQYF. This sequence joins TRBV28 and TRBJ2-7; D may be TRBD1 (5 bases). Germline-derived CDR1 and CDR2 are MDHEN and SYDVKM. This CDR3 region has 14 residues. V was cut by 5 bases and J by 4 bases, with 15 bases left in between.

CDR3 sequence: CASSLGGSGTHEQYF. CDR3 nucleotide sequence: TGCGCCAGCAGCTTGGGGGGTAGCGGTACCCACGAGCAGTACTTC. The rearrangement links TRBV5-1 to TRBJ2-7; TRBD2 might be the D (6 bases). The V gene's germline CDR1 is SGHRS and CDR2 YFSETQ. The ends were cut back, 0 bases at V and 5 bases at J, with 15 bases in the middle. The CDR3 has 15 residues.

The table lists this clonotype with a few counts. This chain connects TRBV24-1 to TRBJ2-1, with D possibly matching TRBD2 (6 bases). Per the germline V gene, CDR1 is KGHDR and CDR2 is SFDVKD. This CDR3 region has 18 residues. The germline V and J ends were trimmed by 2 bases and 0 bases, with 16 bases remaining between them. The CDR3 region is CATSDSLFGGSSYNEQFF. The CDR3 nucleotides read TGTGCCACCAGTGATTCCCTCTTTGGGGGGAGCTCCTACAATGAGCAGTTCTTC.

A few counts support this clonotype. V gene TRBV4-2 combines with J gene TRBJ2-7; the D gene is possibly TRBD2 (6 bases). V was pared by 2 bases and J by 0 bases, with 20 bases between. CDR3 length: 18 residues. The V gene's germline CDR1 is LGHNA and CDR2 YNFKEQ. CDR3 nucleotide sequence: TGTGCCAGCAGCCAAAACGTACCGGGAGTGGGGCCCTCCTACGAGCAGTACTTC. Encoded protein: CASSQNVPGVGPSYEQYF.

This rearrangement joins TRBV20-1 to TRBJ2-2, with a possible D match to TRBD1 (6 bases). There are 17 residues in the CDR3. Germline CDR1 DFQATT, CDR2 SNEGSKA (reference sequence). The germline V and J ends were trimmed by 5 bases and 0 bases, with 19 bases remaining between them. This CDR3 reads CSARGGKGPANTGELFF. CDR3 nucleotide sequence: TGCAGTGCTCGAGGGGGAAAAGGACCTGCGAACACCGGGGAGCTGTTTTTT.

The J gene is TRBJ2-1, the V gene TRBV3-1; possible D gene TRBD1, 5 bases. The CDR3 runs 15 residues. V was cut by 1 base and J by 11 bases, with 18 bases left in between. Germline assignment: CDR1 LGHDT and CDR2 YNNKEL (reference sequence). The CDR3 sequence: CASSQAQGAYRKQFF. CDR3 nucleotide sequence: TGTGCCAGCAGCCAAGCGCAGGGCGCGTATCGCAAGCAGTTCTTC.

This clonotype was observed a handful of times. CDR3 DNA sequence: TGTGCCAGCAGTCGGGACAGGGGAACCACTTATGGCTACACCTTC. Translation: CASSRDRGTTYGYTF. The V gene is TRBV12-3 or TRBV12-4, the J gene TRBJ1-2; 10 bases align to TRBD1. There are 15 residues in the CDR3. V shed 5 bases, J shed 5 bases, and the junction held 8 bases outside the gene matches.

The chain has TRBV5-1 and TRBJ2-5; D gene ambiguous. The CDR3 runs to 12 residues. Per the germline V gene, CDR1 is SGHRS and CDR2 is YFSETQ. V was trimmed by 0 bases and J by 5 bases, leaving 5 bases between them. CDR3 DNA sequence: TGCGCCAGCAGCTTGGAGTCCGAGACCCAGTACTTC. Its protein is CASSLESETQYF.

The rearrangement joins TRBV7-3 to TRBJ2-1; D gene unclear. CDR1 is SGHTA and CDR2 is FQGTGA in the germline V gene. The CDR3 is made up of 15 amino acids. Trimming cost V 5 bases and J 0 bases, with 11 bases left between them. DNA for the CDR3: TGTGCCAGCAGCCCTCCAGGAGTCTCCTACAATGAGCAGTTCTTC. Translation gives CASSPPGVSYNEQFF.

The sample holds a few counts of this clonotype. This chain uses TRBV10-3 with TRBJ2-1, with D unclear. Germline assignment: CDR1 ENHRY and CDR2 SYGVKD. V was cut by 5 bases and J by 9 bases, with 11 bases left in between. This CDR3 is built from 12 residues. The CDR3 DNA reads as TGTGCCATCAGTCAAACTACCCGTGAGCAGTTCTTC. Translation: CAISQTTREQFF.

In its sample, this clonotype was seen many times. The V gene is TRBV9, the J gene TRBJ2-1; 12 positions match TRBD2. Trimming cost V 5 bases and J 5 bases; bases outside gene matches: 14. Germline V gene lookup returns CDR1 SGDLS and CDR2 YYNGEE. The CDR3 has 18 amino acids. The CDR3: CASRIGETSGSCDNEQFF. The CDR3 DNA sequence: TGTGCCAGCAGAATAGGGGAGACTAGCGGGAGTTGCGACAATGAGCAGTTCTTC.